This T cell receptor beta chain comes out of a study of blood T cells in healthy people across ages. Primers used in a second PCR of roughly 7 to 11 cycles were a sample-barcoded 5' primer and a J-beta primer mix. One entry per CDR3 protein results from TCRdb running MiXCR on the 5' RACE reads. The table lists some 1.5 million distinct CDR3 sequences, 28% of them singletons, with 7% to 9% in the top ten. As concerns this clonotype: At one end, the junction sequence differs from germline, possibly due to a read error.

Sequences were obtained from blood. This TCR came from a woman aged 25 to 45 in good health.

The CDR3 region is CSTSGSYYNEQFF. CDR3 DNA sequence: TGCAGTACTAGCGGGAGCTACTACAATGAGCAGTTCTTC. The gene calls are TRBV20-1 and TRBJ2-1, with 11 bases matching TRBD2. The germline CDR1 and CDR2 sequences are DFQATT and SNEGSKA (reference sequence). The CDR3 length is 13 residues.